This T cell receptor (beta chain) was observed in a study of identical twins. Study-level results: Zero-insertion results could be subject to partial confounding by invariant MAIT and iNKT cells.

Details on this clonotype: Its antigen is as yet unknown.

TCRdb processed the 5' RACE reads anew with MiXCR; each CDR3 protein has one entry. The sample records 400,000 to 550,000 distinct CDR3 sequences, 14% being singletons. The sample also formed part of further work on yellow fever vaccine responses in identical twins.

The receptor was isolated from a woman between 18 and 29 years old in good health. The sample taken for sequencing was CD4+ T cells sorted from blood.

In DNA, the CDR3 is TGCGCCAGCAGCCGCGGACAGATCGAAGAGACCCAGTACTTC. It is translated as CASSRGQIEETQYF. V usage is TRBV5-1 and J usage is TRBJ2-5; tentatively, D is TRBD1 (6 bases). This CDR3 comprises 14 residues. CDR1 SGHRS and CDR2 YFSETQ come from the germline V gene. V gave up 4 bases and J gave up 3 bases, with 13 bases separating them.